Each of the 4 T cell receptor beta chains below was sequenced from the same sample in a study of lymphopenia after photon versus proton radiotherapy. The data were produced by immunoSEQ multiplex PCR, yet TCRdb's version contains in-frame clones alone and is incomplete. The sample carries approximately 7,500 clones, about 85% recorded once. Sequenced here: peripheral blood, sampled from a patient treated with photon-based radiotherapy. These receptor sequences come from a woman in her sixties or seventies with pancreatic cancer.

DNA of the CDR3: TGTGCCTGGAACCAATGGGGGCTAGGAGGCTACACCTTC. It encodes CAWNQWGLGGYTF. The chain links TRBV30 to TRBJ1-2; a weak D match, TRBD1 (6 bases). V was clipped by 4 bases and J by 8 bases, with 17 bases between them. The CDR3 runs to 13 residues. Germline assignment: CDR1 GTSNPN and CDR2 SVGIG (reference sequence). The variable domain in full, completed from reference TRBV30 and TRBJ1-2, reads SQTIHQWPATLVQPVGSPLSLECTVEGTSNPNLYWYRQAAGRGLQLLFYSVGIGQISSEVPQNLSASRPQDRQFILSSKKLLLSDSGFYLCAWNQWGLGGYTFGSGTRLTVV.

In its sample, this clone was seen once. V is TRBV4-2 and J is TRBJ2-7; unclear D gene. Trimming removed 0 bases from V and 0 bases from J, with 6 bases in between. The CDR3 covers 14 residues. CDR1 and CDR2 from the germline V gene are LGHNA and YNFKEQ. The CDR3 sequence is CASSQESSSYEQYF. Written as DNA, the CDR3 is TGTGCCAGCAGCCAAGAATCCAGCTCCTACGAGCAGTACTTC.

The V and J genes are TRBV5-1 and TRBJ2-7; a possible D gene is TRBD1 (7 bases). Deletions cut 3 bases from V and 5 bases from J, with 27 bases between. The CDR3 covers 18 residues. The germline gives CDR1 SGHRS, CDR2 YFSETQ. CDR3 amino acids: CASSSPFGTGQGVHEQYF. The DNA of the CDR3 is TGCGCCAGCAGCTCGCCCTTCGGGACTGGCCAGGGGGTTCACGAGCAGTACTTC.

The chain employs TRBV7-9 and TRBJ2-1, with 8 positions matching TRBD2. V lost 5 bases and J lost 11; bases outside the gene matches: 14. Germline V gene lookup returns CDR1 SEHNR and CDR2 FQNEAQ (reference sequence). The CDR3 contains 15 residues. CDR3 nucleotide sequence: TGTGCCAGCAGCCCGATTAGCGGGATTGGAGTACAGCAGTTCTTC. This sequence encodes CASSPISGIGVQQFF.